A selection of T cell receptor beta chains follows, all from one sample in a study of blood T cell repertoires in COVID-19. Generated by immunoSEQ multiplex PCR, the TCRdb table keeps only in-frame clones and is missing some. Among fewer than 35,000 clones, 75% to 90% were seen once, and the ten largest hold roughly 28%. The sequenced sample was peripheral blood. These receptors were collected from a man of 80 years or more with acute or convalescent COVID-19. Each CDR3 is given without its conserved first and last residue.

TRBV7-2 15 ASSILAGAEGADTQY
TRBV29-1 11 SAAGVEAGELF
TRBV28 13 ASSLVTTTNEKLF
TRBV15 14 ATSRDRTGTGSPLH
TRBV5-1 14 ASSFGGTGTAYGYT
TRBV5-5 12 ASSLDRRNQPQH
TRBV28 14 ASSWGGATSNQPQH
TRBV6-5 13 ASRPAGGGSEKLF
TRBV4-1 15 ASSQESPTSGYNEQF
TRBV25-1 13 ASSEYGGGQETQY
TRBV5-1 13 ASSLASGANNEQF
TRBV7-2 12 ASSLWAQNTEAF
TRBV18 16 ASSLNGLAGVSYNEQF
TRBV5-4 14 ASSLVLRPRGFGYT
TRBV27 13 ASSLGPVPNTEAF
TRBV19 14 ASSIRGLADTDTQY
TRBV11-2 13 ASSFGGTSTDTQY
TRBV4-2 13 ASSHREVYNSPLH
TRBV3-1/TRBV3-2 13 ASSQGTTLGVGYT
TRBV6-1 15 ASSEPGQGAQGTEAF